One and the same sample provided the 18 T cell receptor beta chains below, sequenced in a study of T-cell memory formation after mild COVID-19. From the 5' RACE reads, TCRdb called clonotypes with MiXCR, one entry per CDR3 protein. The sample has roughly 100,000 distinct CDR3 sequences, 15% to 20% seen once. The sample comprised PBMCs or a T cell subset sorted from them (not recorded which). Receptors originate from an adult woman who had mild COVID-19 (a few samples of this study predate the infection). Cell type and time point are not known.

This clonotype was observed a handful of times. This chain uses TRBV7-2 with TRBJ2-3; no reliable D call. The germline CDR1 and CDR2 sequences are SGHTA and FQGNSA. The length of the CDR3 is 15 residues. V dropped 1 base and J dropped 1 base, with 9 bases sitting between them. CDR3 bases: TGTGCCAGCAGCTTAGAAGGGATCGGCACAGATACGCAGTATTTT. Encoded protein: CASSLEGIGTDTQYF.

This clonotype has only a few counts. The chain is built from TRBV6-5 and TRBJ1-2; 7 bases align to TRBD1. The V gene end was trimmed by 6 bases and the J gene end by 2 bases; junction bases not matched to a gene: 9. Germline V gene data show CDR1 as MNHEY and CDR2 as SVGAGI. The CDR3 is made up of 15 amino acids. Here the CDR3 DNA reads TGTGCCAGCAGAAACGGACAGGCTTTAAACTATGGCTACACCTTC. It is translated as CASRNGQALNYGYTF.

The gene calls are TRBV4-2 and TRBJ1-6; the match to TRBD1 covers 11 bases. This CDR3 region has 16 residues. V shed 1 base, J shed 6 bases, and the junction held 2 bases outside the gene matches. Germline-derived CDR1 and CDR2 are LGHNA and YNFKEQ. CDR3 nucleotides: TGTGCCAGCAGCCAAGTCGGGACAGGGGGTAATTCACCCCTCCACTTT. Translated, it gives CASSQVGTGGNSPLHF.

The gene calls are TRBV27 and TRBJ2-1, with D tentatively TRBD2 (6 bases). Trimming removed 5 bases at V and 6 bases at J, with 14 bases between. The CDR3 is made up of 14 amino acids. CDR1 MNHEY and CDR2 SMNVEV come from the germline V gene (reference sequence). The CDR3 sequence: CASSAEGRTNEQFF. The CDR3 DNA reads TGTGCCAGCAGTGCGGAGGGCCGCACCAATGAGCAGTTCTTC.

This clonotype was found a few times. The chain has TRBV27 and TRBJ2-4; D assignment may be TRBD1 or TRBD2 (6 bases each). The CDR3 runs to 11 residues. The V end was cut by 8 bases, the J end by 9 bases, with 11 bases between. CDR1 and CDR2 from the germline V gene are MNHEY and SMNVEV (reference sequence). The CDR3 sequence: CASLGGLIQYF. The CDR3 bases are TGTGCCAGCCTTGGGGGGCTCATTCAGTACTTC.

This clonotype was seen more than once but under ten times. The chain uses TRBV12-3 or TRBV12-4 and TRBJ1-2; no clear D. The CDR3 runs to 14 residues. V was shortened by 1 base and J by 4 bases, with 10 bases between the two germline ends. CDR3 in DNA: TGTGCCAGCAGTTTAGTGGAGAACAGCTATGGCTACACCTTC. Translation: CASSLVENSYGYTF.

The rearrangement uses TRBV7-9 and TRBJ2-1; the D gene could be TRBD1 or TRBD2 (6 bases each). Trimming cost V 7 bases and J 8 bases, with 21 bases left between them. The germline gives CDR1 SEHNR, CDR2 FQNEAQ (reference sequence). The CDR3 is 15 amino acids. The CDR3 protein is CASTQEGGPGDEQFF. The DNA of the CDR3 is TGTGCCAGCACCCAAGAGGGAGGTCCAGGGGATGAGCAGTTCTTC. The full variable domain, in which reference TRBV7-9 and TRBJ2-1 provide the parts outside the CDR3, is DTGVSQNPRHKITKRGQNVTFRCDPISEHNRLYWYRQTLGQGPEFLTYFQNEAQLEKSRLLSDRFSAERPKGSFSTLEIQRTEQGDSAMYLCASTQEGGPGDEQFFGPGTRLTVL.

This rearrangement joins TRBV24-1 to TRBJ1-5; D is unclear. CDR3 size: 14 residues. The V gene's germline CDR1 is KGHDR and CDR2 SFDVKD. Trimming took 4 bases from V and 0 from J, leaving 6 bases between them. CDR3 loop: CATSEWGSNQPQHF. The CDR3 DNA follows: TGTGCCACCAGTGAGTGGGGTAGCAATCAGCCCCAGCATTTT.

This clonotype was seen a handful of times. V usage is TRBV20-1 and J usage is TRBJ2-3; 7 bases fit TRBD1. CDR1 is DFQATT, CDR2 SNEGSKA, per germline (reference sequence). The V and J ends lost 2 bases and 1 base, in that order; junction bases with no gene match: 3. The CDR3 spans 14 residues. CDR3: CSARYTGGTDTQYF. The CDR3 DNA follows: TGCAGTGCTAGATATACAGGGGGCACAGATACGCAGTATTTT.

This clonotype was counted only a few times. The V gene is TRBV29-1, the J gene TRBJ2-7; D might be TRBD2 (5 bases). CDR1 is SQVTM and CDR2 is ANQGSEA in the germline V gene. CDR3 length: 13 residues. V dropped 2 bases and J dropped 2 bases, with 10 bases sitting between them. This CDR3 is CSVEFGVAYEQYF. The DNA for the CDR3 is TGCAGCGTTGAATTCGGGGTGGCCTACGAGCAGTACTTC.

V and J are TRBV6-1 and TRBJ2-7; 9 bases agree with TRBD2. After removal of 4 bases from V and 4 bases from J, the junction contained 8 bases not matched to a gene. CDR1 is MNHNS and CDR2 is SASEGT in the germline V gene. The CDR3 is 15 residues long. CDR3 region: CASSVFSGSGYEQYF. In DNA form, the CDR3 reads TGTGCCAGCAGTGTCTTTAGCGGGAGCGGATACGAGCAGTACTTC.

This clonotype was observed a few times. The chain has TRBV29-1 and TRBJ1-1; TRBD1 matches 9 bases. The germline gives CDR1 SQVTM, CDR2 ANQGSEA. The length of the CDR3 is 15 residues. Trimming removed 3 bases from V and 0 bases from J; junction bases left unmatched: 5. The CDR3 sequence is CSVDPGTGLNTEAFF. DNA of the CDR3: TGCAGCGTTGACCCCGGGACAGGGTTGAACACTGAAGCTTTCTTT. Drawing the rest from reference TRBV29-1 and TRBJ1-1, the complete variable domain is SAVISQKPSRDICQRGTSLTIQCQVDSQVTMMFWYRQQPGQSLTLIATANQGSEATYESGFVIDKFPISRPNLTFSTLTVSNMSPEDSSIYLCSVDPGTGLNTEAFFGQGTRLTVV.

This chain uses TRBV29-1 with TRBJ2-5; 9 bases line up with TRBD2. The germline CDR1 and CDR2 sequences are SQVTM and ANQGSEA. The V gene end was trimmed by 4 bases and the J gene end by 2 bases; junction bases not matched to a gene: 2. The CDR3 covers 13 residues. The CDR3 is CSVGLADQETQYF. CDR3 sequence (DNA): TGCAGCGTTGGACTAGCGGATCAAGAGACCCAGTACTTC.

This clonotype was observed a handful of times. The chain recombines TRBV4-1 with TRBJ2-5, with a possible D match to TRBD2 (6 bases). V gave up 2 bases and J gave up 5 bases, with 12 bases separating them. The CDR3 loop spans 14 amino acids. CDR1 is MGHRA and CDR2 is YSYEKL in the germline V gene. The CDR3 DNA follows: TGCGCCAGCAGCCAAAGGGGCGGGATGGAGACCCAGTACTTC. It translates to CASSQRGGMETQYF.

This clonotype was detected only a few times. This chain's CDR3 is CASSGNSYEQYF. Written as DNA, the CDR3 is TGCGCCAGCAGTGGCAACTCCTACGAGCAGTACTTC. The chain uses TRBV5-1 and TRBJ2-7; D is unclear. CDR1 and CDR2 from the germline V gene are SGHRS and YFSETQ. V lost 5 bases, J lost 0 bases, and 6 bases lay in between. The CDR3 runs to 12 residues. The full variable domain, rest sourced from reference TRBV5-1 and TRBJ2-7, is KAGVTQTPRYLIKTRGQQVTLSCSPISGHRSVSWYQQTPGQGLQFLFEYFSETQRNKGNFPGRFSGRQFSNSRSEMNVSTLELGDSALYLCASSGNSYEQYFGPGTRLTVT.

V is TRBV2 and J is TRBJ2-5, with D possibly matching TRBD1 (5 bases). V gave up 6 bases and J gave up 2 bases, with 13 bases separating them. Germline V gene lookup returns CDR1 SNHLY and CDR2 FYNNEI. This CDR3 has 14 residues. The CDR3 coding sequence is TGTGCCAGCAGCGAATTCCGACAGCAAGAGACCCAGTACTTC. This sequence encodes CASSEFRQQETQYF.

The chain joins TRBV12-3 or TRBV12-4 to TRBJ2-2, with a possible D match to TRBD2 (5 bases). Trimming took off 5 bases at V and 3 bases at J, with 16 bases between the two ends. The CDR3 runs to 16 residues. CDR3 coding DNA: TGTGCCAGCAGTGGAGAGGGAAGTTGGGACACCGGGGAGCTGTTTTTT. This codes for CASSGEGSWDTGELFF.

V and J are TRBV7-8 and TRBJ1-2; the D is unclear. CDR3 length: 15 residues. Trimming removed 4 bases at V and 0 bases at J, with 12 bases between. Germline V gene data show CDR1 as SGHVS and CDR2 as FQNEAQ. This CDR3 reads CASSSFASANYGYTF. CDR3 DNA sequence: TGTGCCAGCAGCTCTTTCGCTTCCGCTAACTATGGCTACACCTTC.